The 14 T cell receptor beta chains reported below all come from one sample, sequenced in a study of T cell repertoires in cytomegalovirus infection. TCRdb independently ran MiXCR on the reads; one entry per CDR3 protein. The table has about 920,000 distinct CDR3 sequences, about a third seen once; the top ten hold over 13%. No antigen has been assigned to these receptors. The specimen comprised cultured CD8+ T cells from PBMCs, sampled from culture after CMV antigen stimulation. The receptors derive from a human donor in good health (CMV status not recorded). Some clones in this sample may be carry-over from other donors' samples.

In nucleotides, the CDR3 is TGTGCCAGCACCTTGGCGGCATGGGGGGGGTCCTACAATGAGCAGTTCTTC. This sequence encodes CASTLAAWGGSYNEQFF. The genes are TRBV6-2 or TRBV6-3 and TRBJ2-1, with TRBD2 matching over 7 bases. Germline-derived CDR1 and CDR2 are MNHEY and SVGEGT. The CDR3 length is 17 residues. Losses at the gene ends were 7 bases for V and 1 base for J; bases not matched to a gene: 13.

This sequence joins TRBV20-1 and TRBJ2-3, with 9 bases identical to TRBD2. V lost 1 base, J lost 5 bases, and 10 bases stayed unmatched. Germline assignment: CDR1 DFQATT and CDR2 SNEGSKA (reference sequence). CDR3 length equals 16 residues. The CDR3 here is CSARGLAGAPGDTQYF. In DNA form, the CDR3 reads TGCAGTGCTAGAGGATTAGCGGGGGCCCCGGGAGATACGCAGTATTTT.

The V gene is TRBV27, the J gene TRBJ1-2; 9 bases line up with TRBD1. The junction had 5 bases not matched to a gene; V was cut back by 9 bases and J by 6 bases. CDR1 and CDR2 (germline): MNHEY, SMNVEV (reference sequence). CDR3 length: 12 residues. For the CDR3, the DNA is TGTGCCAGTGGGACAGGGAACGATGGCTACACCTTC. It yields the protein CASGTGNDGYTF.

The sample holds a few counts of this clonotype. V is TRBV5-4 and J is TRBJ2-7; perhaps TRBD2 as D (6 bases). Germline CDR1 SGHNT, CDR2 YYREEE (reference sequence). The CDR3 extends over 14 amino acids. V lost 4 bases and J lost 2, with 13 bases in between. The CDR3 region is CASSPPGGPYEQYF. DNA of the CDR3: TGTGCCAGCAGCCCCCCCGGGGGTCCCTACGAGCAGTACTTC.

This clonotype has at least ten counts. CDR3 loop: CASNPRGRAEAFF. The CDR3 nucleotides read TGTGCCAGCAACCCTCGGGGACGGGCTGAAGCTTTCTTT. The chain links TRBV7-9 to TRBJ1-1, with D tentatively TRBD1 (5 bases). This CDR3 is built from 13 residues. V lost 7 bases and J lost 6, with 15 bases in between. Germline CDR1 SEHNR, CDR2 FQNEAQ (reference sequence).

CDR3 sequence: CASSQPRYRESEAFF. CDR3 nucleotides: TGTGCCAGTAGTCAACCGAGGTACAGGGAAAGTGAAGCTTTCTTT. The rearrangement links TRBV19 to TRBJ1-1, with D possibly TRBD1 on 6 matching bases. Trimming took 5 bases from V and 7 from J, leaving 20 bases between them. CDR1 LNHDA and CDR2 SQIVND come from the germline V gene (reference sequence). The CDR3 totals 15 residues.

V is TRBV28 and J is TRBJ1-5, with D possibly TRBD1 on 5 matching bases. Trimming left V 5 bases short and J 5 bases short, with 13 bases between. The CDR3 is 14 residues long. Per germline, CDR1 MDHEN and CDR2 SYDVKM. The CDR3 bases are TGTGCCAGCAGTCACACCGACAGCGATCAGCCCCAGCATTTT. It yields the protein CASSHTDSDQPQHF.

V and J are TRBV9 and TRBJ1-2; D not resolved. This CDR3 has 15 amino acids. Trimming stripped 0 bases from V and 2 bases from J, with 11 bases between. Germline-derived CDR1 and CDR2 are SGDLS and YYNGEE. CDR3 in amino acids: CASSVENTGNYGYTF. CDR3 DNA sequence: TGTGCCAGCAGCGTAGAGAACACTGGGAACTATGGCTACACCTTC.

The rearrangement links TRBV5-3 to TRBJ2-7; 7 bases align to TRBD1. TRBV5-3 is noted as an ORF with a role that remains uncertain. The J segment lost 2 bases and the V segment lost 8 bases, leaving 10 bases of the junction unmatched. The CDR3 sequence is 14 residues long. The CDR3 spells CASSLRTGAYEQYV. The CDR3 DNA reads TGTGCCAGCAGCCTTCGGACAGGAGCCTACGAGCAGTACGTC.

The chain recombines TRBV4-1 with TRBJ1-1; D gene ambiguous. Germline lookup yields CDR1 MGHRA and CDR2 YSYEKL. CDR3 size: 13 residues. The germline V and J ends were trimmed by 3 bases and 1 base, with 6 bases remaining between them. CDR3 protein: CASSQTTNTEAFF. The DNA for the CDR3 is TGCGCCAGCAGCCAGACCACGAACACTGAAGCTTTCTTT.

The chain joins TRBV28 to TRBJ2-3; 7 bases match TRBD2. With V trimmed by 7 bases and J by 5 bases, 9 bases remained unmatched. The CDR3 consists of 14 residues. Germline V gives CDR1 MDHEN, CDR2 SYDVKM. The CDR3 protein is CASTQTGLVDTQYF. The CDR3 nucleotides are TGTGCCAGCACACAAACCGGACTAGTAGATACGCAGTATTTT. Together with reference TRBV28 and TRBJ2-3, the CDR3 gives the full variable domain: DVKVTQSSRYLVKRTGEKVFLECVQDMDHENMFWYRQDPGLGLRLIYFSYDVKMKEKGDIPEGYSVSREKKERFSLILESASTNQTSMYLCASTQTGLVDTQYFGPGTRLTVL.

V gene TRBV10-3 combines with J gene TRBJ2-3; a weak D match, TRBD1 (6 bases). The CDR3 is 16 residues long. Trimming cost V 2 bases and J 0 bases, with 12 bases left between them. Per germline, CDR1 ENHRY and CDR2 SYGVKD. The CDR3 reads CAISERDIRSTDTQYF. The CDR3 DNA follows: TGTGCCATCAGTGAGCGGGACATCCGTAGCACAGATACGCAGTATTTT.

As regards this clonotype: A read error may produce the germline difference seen at one junction end. The chain couples TRBV4-1 to TRBJ1-2; D remains unclear. Germline V gene data show CDR1 as MGHRA and CDR2 as YSYEKL. CDR3 length: 14 residues. For the CDR3, the DNA is TGTGCCAGCAGCCAACCGGTTGCTAACTATGGCTACACCTTC. It yields the protein CASSQPVANYGYTF.

V usage is TRBV7-9 and J usage is TRBJ2-2; 8 bases line up with TRBD2. The germline CDR1 and CDR2 sequences are SEHNR and FQNEAQ (reference sequence). The CDR3 sequence is 15 residues long. The V and J ends lost 3 bases and 6 bases, in that order; junction bases with no gene match: 6. CDR3 sequence reads: CASSFPPGGPGELFF. In DNA, the CDR3 is TGTGCCAGCAGCTTTCCCCCGGGAGGGCCCGGGGAGCTGTTTTTT.